Listed below are T cell receptor beta chains from one sample, sequenced in a study of radiation and T cells in renal cell carcinoma. Measured with immunoSEQ multiplex PCR; TCRdb has only the in-frame clones, and not every one. The sample includes 150,000 or so clones, more than 70% of them seen just once. The sequenced sample was blood, obtained from a patient whose treatment included radiotherapy and nephrectomy. The receptors stem from a woman aged 50 to 60 with renal cell carcinoma. CDR3s include the opening cysteine and the closing phenylalanine or tryptophan. The order of the fields is D gene, clone size, J gene, V gene, CDR3 protein, CDR3 DNA. D genes are given only for firm matches. Clone size is not always given. Where it is, it says once, few, many or a class for expanded clones.

D: .; size: .; J: TRBJ1-2; V: TRBV19; CDR3: CASSIKSNYGYTF; DNA: TGTGCCAGTAGTATTAAGTCGAACTATGGCTACACCTTC
D: TRBD1; size: .; J: TRBJ1-4; V: TRBV9; CDR3: CASSAQGTTNEKLFF; DNA: TGTGCCAGCAGCGCACAGGGGACAACTAATGAAAAACTGTTTTTT
D: .; size: .; J: TRBJ1-5; V: TRBV19; CDR3: CASSIQGKGPQHF; DNA: TGTGCCAGTAGTATACAGGGGAAAGGGCCCCAGCATTTT
D: .; size: few; J: TRBJ2-6; V: TRBV7-9; CDR3: CASSRPQNPGANVLTF; DNA: TGTGCCAGCAGCCGCCCCCAAAACCCTGGGGCCAACGTCCTGACTTTC
D: TRBD1; size: .; J: TRBJ2-2; V: TRBV7-8; CDR3: CASSFRDRNPGELFF; DNA: TGTGCCAGCAGCTTCCGGGACAGGAACCCCGGGGAGCTGTTTTTT
D: .; size: .; J: TRBJ2-5; V: TRBV13; CDR3: CASSLYSQETQYF; DNA: TGTGCCAGCAGCTTATACAGCCAAGAGACCCAGTACTTC
D: TRBD2; size: once; J: TRBJ2-1; V: TRBV9; CDR3: CASSVNSGVRYNEQFF; DNA: TGTGCCAGCAGCGTGAATAGCGGGGTAAGGTACAATGAGCAGTTCTTC
D: .; size: .; J: TRBJ1-4; V: TRBV2; CDR3: CASRAPGDGEKLFF; DNA: TGTGCCAGCCGAGCACCAGGGGATGGAGAAAAACTGTTTTTT
D: TRBD1; size: .; J: TRBJ1-6; V: TRBV5-6; CDR3: CASSYDRGNYNSPLHF; DNA: TGTGCCAGCAGCTATGACAGGGGCAACTATAATTCACCCCTCCACTTT
D: .; size: .; J: TRBJ2-2; V: TRBV7-3; CDR3: CASSYQTGELFF; DNA: TGTGCCAGCAGCTATCAGACCGGGGAGCTGTTTTTT
D: TRBD1; size: .; J: TRBJ2-3; V: TRBV5-1; CDR3: CASSLGQGGIDTQYF; DNA: TGCGCCAGCAGCTTGGGACAGGGGGGAATAGATACGCAGTATTTT
D: TRBD1; size: .; J: TRBJ2-5; V: TRBV18; CDR3: CASSPPGTGGKTQYF; DNA: TGTGCCAGCTCACCACCCGGGACAGGGGGTAAGACCCAGTACTTC
D: .; size: .; J: TRBJ1-1; V: TRBV9; CDR3: CASSGGRNEAFF; DNA: TGTGCCAGCAGCGGAGGACGAAATGAAGCTTTCTTT
D: .; size: .; J: TRBJ1-1; V: TRBV10-2; CDR3: CASSERDTEAFF; DNA: TGCGCCAGCAGTGAAAGAGACACTGAAGCTTTCTTT
D: .; size: .; J: TRBJ2-1; V: TRBV5-1; CDR3: CASSLEDPRVNEQFF; DNA: TGCGCCAGCAGCTTGGAGGACCCGAGGGTTAATGAGCAGTTCTTC
D: .; size: .; J: TRBJ2-3; V: TRBV9; CDR3: CASSVESDTDTQYF; DNA: TGTGCCAGCAGCGTAGAGTCTGACACAGATACGCAGTATTTT
D: .; size: few; J: TRBJ1-1; V: TRBV4-1; CDR3: CASSQVTGKTEAFF; DNA: TGCGCCAGCAGCCAAGTGACAGGAAAGACTGAAGCTTTCTTT
D: .; size: once; J: TRBJ1-1; V: TRBV7-2; CDR3: CASSLASGRVPTEAFF; DNA: TGTGCCAGCAGCTTAGCATCCGGCAGGGTACCCACTGAAGCTTTCTTT
D: .; size: .; J: TRBJ2-5; V: TRBV6-1; CDR3: CASSAGETQYF; DNA: TGTGCCAGCAGTGCTGGGGAGACCCAGTACTTC
D: .; size: .; J: TRBJ1-2; V: TRBV5-5; CDR3: CASSFQAYGYTF; DNA: TGTGCCAGCAGCTTCCAGGCTTATGGCTACACCTTC
D: .; size: .; J: TRBJ2-1; V: TRBV5-1; CDR3: CASSGRAVEQFF; DNA: TGCGCCAGCAGCGGCCGAGCGGTTGAGCAGTTCTTC
D: .; size: .; J: TRBJ1-6; V: TRBV5-1; CDR3: CASTVQGDNSPLHF; DNA: TGCGCCAGCACTGTACAGGGCGATAATTCACCCCTCCACTTT
D: TRBD1; size: .; J: TRBJ1-1; V: TRBV5-1; CDR3: CASSWGQGRVTEAFF; DNA: TGCGCCAGCAGCTGGGGACAGGGCCGGGTCACTGAAGCTTTCTTT
D: .; size: .; J: TRBJ1-4; V: TRBV6-5; CDR3: CASSKGGGLEKLFF; DNA: TGTGCCAGCAGCAAAGGGGGGGGCCTTGAAAAACTGTTTTTT
D: TRBD1; size: .; J: TRBJ2-1; V: TRBV29-1; CDR3: CSVGLPDRADEQFF; DNA: TGCAGCGTTGGCCTTCCGGACAGGGCAGATGAGCAGTTCTTC
D: TRBD1; size: once; J: TRBJ1-1; V: TRBV27; CDR3: CASSQDRMNTEAFF; DNA: TGTGCCAGCAGTCAGGACAGGATGAACACTGAAGCTTTCTTT
D: .; size: .; J: TRBJ1-1; V: TRBV12-5; CDR3: CASGLTGHTEAFF; DNA: TGTGCTAGTGGGCTTACAGGACACACTGAAGCTTTCTTT
D: TRBD1; size: .; J: TRBJ1-5; V: TRBV7-9; CDR3: CASSLDRGGQPQHF; DNA: TGTGCCAGCAGCTTAGACAGGGGAGGGCAGCCCCAGCATTTT
D: .; size: .; J: TRBJ1-4; V: TRBV10-1; CDR3: CASSESGIEKLFF; DNA: TGCGCCAGCAGTGAGTCGGGGATTGAAAAACTGTTTTTT
D: .; size: .; J: TRBJ2-7; V: TRBV7-2; CDR3: CASSLPPSSYEQYF; DNA: TGTGCCAGCAGCTTACCGCCTAGTAGCTACGAGCAGTACTTC
D: .; size: .; J: TRBJ1-2; V: TRBV5-6; CDR3: CASSFLGERDGYTF; DNA: TGTGCCAGCAGCTTCTTAGGGGAGAGGGATGGCTACACCTTC
D: .; size: .; J: TRBJ2-1; V: TRBV6-6; CDR3: CASSFGQSYNEQFF; DNA: TGTGCCAGCAGTTTCGGACAGTCCTACAATGAGCAGTTCTTC
D: .; size: .; J: TRBJ2-1; V: TRBV29-1; CDR3: CSVEGGEQFF; DNA: TGCAGCGTTGAGGGGGGCGAGCAGTTCTTC
D: .; size: .; J: TRBJ1-2; V: TRBV6-6; CDR3: CASSWDQGFGYTF; DNA: TGTGCCAGCAGTTGGGATCAGGGCTTTGGCTACACCTTC
D: TRBD2; size: .; J: TRBJ2-6; V: TRBV7-9; CDR3: CASRIAGSGANVLTF; DNA: TGTGCCAGCAGGATAGCGGGCTCTGGGGCCAACGTCCTGACTTTC
D: .; size: .; J: TRBJ1-2; V: TRBV5-1; CDR3: CASSSGGGQGYGYTF; DNA: TGCGCCAGCAGCTCGGGAGGGGGTCAGGGATATGGCTACACCTTC
D: TRBD2; size: once; J: TRBJ2-5; V: TRBV11-1; CDR3: CASSLGASGDQETQYF; DNA: TGTGCCAGCAGCTTAGGGGCTAGCGGGGACCAAGAGACCCAGTACTTC
D: .; size: .; J: TRBJ1-4; V: TRBV19; CDR3: CASSMGETTTNEKLFF; DNA: TGTGCCAGTAGTATGGGGGAGACGACAACTAATGAAAAACTGTTTTTT
D: TRBD2; size: .; J: TRBJ2-2; V: TRBV30; CDR3: CAWDGLAVTNTGELFF; DNA: TGTGCCTGGGACGGACTAGCGGTCACGAACACCGGGGAGCTGTTTTTT
D: TRBD1; size: .; J: TRBJ2-3; V: TRBV19; CDR3: CASSTDRGDTQYF; DNA: TGTGCCAGTAGTACGGACAGGGGAGATACGCAGTATTTT